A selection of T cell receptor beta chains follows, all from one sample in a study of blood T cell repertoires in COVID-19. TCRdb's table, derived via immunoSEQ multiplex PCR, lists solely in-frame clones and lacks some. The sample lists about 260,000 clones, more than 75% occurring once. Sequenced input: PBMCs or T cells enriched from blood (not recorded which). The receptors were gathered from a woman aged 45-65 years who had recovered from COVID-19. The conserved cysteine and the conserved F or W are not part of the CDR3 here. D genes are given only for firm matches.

ASSARDRPNTEAF TRBJ1-1 TRBD1 TRBV19
ASSQGTLSNQPQH TRBJ1-5 - TRBV3-1/TRBV3-2
ASSLASGTYEQY TRBJ2-7 - TRBV7-2
ASRGDRVNNSPLH TRBJ1-6 TRBD1 TRBV2
ASSYSQGGYT TRBJ1-2 - TRBV6-5
ASSTNRGSNSPLH TRBJ1-6 TRBD1 TRBV2
ASSVDRVETQY TRBJ2-5 TRBD1 TRBV5-8
ASQRVMNTEAF TRBJ1-1 - TRBV6-5
ASRSGRTGGEKKLF TRBJ1-4 - TRBV12-2
ASSQDMARKETQY TRBJ2-5 - TRBV4-3
ASSNPTPDTQY TRBJ2-3 - TRBV6-2/TRBV6-3
ASSKKTGINTGELF TRBJ2-2 - TRBV18
ASSLSGRGNYNSPLH TRBJ1-6 - TRBV7-8
ASSVATPPMNTEAF TRBJ1-1 - TRBV9
ASRTGISVTEAF TRBJ1-1 TRBD1 TRBV6-5
ASSGAGSGNTIY TRBJ1-3 - TRBV5-4
ASSKTRDYTGELF TRBJ2-2 - TRBV28
ASSFRLTSYEQY TRBJ2-7 - TRBV11-3
ATSDRDSFYNEQF TRBJ2-1 - TRBV24-1
ASSQDAGPATDTQY TRBJ2-3 - TRBV4-3
ASLSRGLNSPLH TRBJ1-6 TRBD1 TRBV28
AWSWARRAEQY TRBJ2-7 - TRBV30
ASSYEAGTTYEQY TRBJ2-7 - TRBV6-2/TRBV6-3
ASSPGTGGPGELF TRBJ2-2 - TRBV10-2
ATSRGGAGETYNEQF TRBJ2-1 TRBD2 TRBV15
ASSLGGRQGARTEAF TRBJ1-1 TRBD1 TRBV7-2
ASTDGLAYNEQF TRBJ2-1 TRBD2 TRBV5-4
ASSPKTGVVTQH TRBJ1-5 - TRBV6-5
AIRTGTSTDTQY TRBJ2-3 - TRBV10-3
ASKGLAGGPREQY TRBJ2-7 TRBD2 TRBV6-5